This TCR beta chain was found in a study of CD8 T cells in Susac syndrome. The authors negatively isolated CD8+ and CD4+ T cells and FACS-enriched TEMRA cells. Notes on this clonotype: Its antigen is not identified.

With random hexamers, reverse transcription was performed on roughly 0.5 to 1 ug of RNA. TCRdb passed the immunoSEQ multiplex PCR reads through MiXCR, listing each CDR3 protein once. This repertoire shows roughly 200,000 distinct CDR3 sequences, 95% found once; its top ten account for approximately 0.094%. Study-wide results and limits: The authors acknowledged that the study's TCR sequencing and HLA analysis involved relatively few individuals.

Germline-derived CDR1 and CDR2 are DFQATT and SNEGSKA (reference sequence). The V gene lost 2 bases and the J gene lost 1 base, with 5 bases spanning the gap. This CDR3 is built from 12 residues. This chain joins TRBV20-1 and TRBJ1-1; D call uncertain. Sequencing was done on a sample of CD4+ T cells from PBMCs. This TCR was recovered from a human donor in good health. Written as DNA, the CDR3 is TGCAGTGCTAGACCAGAGAACACTGAAGCTTTCTTT. Its protein is CSARPENTEAFF.